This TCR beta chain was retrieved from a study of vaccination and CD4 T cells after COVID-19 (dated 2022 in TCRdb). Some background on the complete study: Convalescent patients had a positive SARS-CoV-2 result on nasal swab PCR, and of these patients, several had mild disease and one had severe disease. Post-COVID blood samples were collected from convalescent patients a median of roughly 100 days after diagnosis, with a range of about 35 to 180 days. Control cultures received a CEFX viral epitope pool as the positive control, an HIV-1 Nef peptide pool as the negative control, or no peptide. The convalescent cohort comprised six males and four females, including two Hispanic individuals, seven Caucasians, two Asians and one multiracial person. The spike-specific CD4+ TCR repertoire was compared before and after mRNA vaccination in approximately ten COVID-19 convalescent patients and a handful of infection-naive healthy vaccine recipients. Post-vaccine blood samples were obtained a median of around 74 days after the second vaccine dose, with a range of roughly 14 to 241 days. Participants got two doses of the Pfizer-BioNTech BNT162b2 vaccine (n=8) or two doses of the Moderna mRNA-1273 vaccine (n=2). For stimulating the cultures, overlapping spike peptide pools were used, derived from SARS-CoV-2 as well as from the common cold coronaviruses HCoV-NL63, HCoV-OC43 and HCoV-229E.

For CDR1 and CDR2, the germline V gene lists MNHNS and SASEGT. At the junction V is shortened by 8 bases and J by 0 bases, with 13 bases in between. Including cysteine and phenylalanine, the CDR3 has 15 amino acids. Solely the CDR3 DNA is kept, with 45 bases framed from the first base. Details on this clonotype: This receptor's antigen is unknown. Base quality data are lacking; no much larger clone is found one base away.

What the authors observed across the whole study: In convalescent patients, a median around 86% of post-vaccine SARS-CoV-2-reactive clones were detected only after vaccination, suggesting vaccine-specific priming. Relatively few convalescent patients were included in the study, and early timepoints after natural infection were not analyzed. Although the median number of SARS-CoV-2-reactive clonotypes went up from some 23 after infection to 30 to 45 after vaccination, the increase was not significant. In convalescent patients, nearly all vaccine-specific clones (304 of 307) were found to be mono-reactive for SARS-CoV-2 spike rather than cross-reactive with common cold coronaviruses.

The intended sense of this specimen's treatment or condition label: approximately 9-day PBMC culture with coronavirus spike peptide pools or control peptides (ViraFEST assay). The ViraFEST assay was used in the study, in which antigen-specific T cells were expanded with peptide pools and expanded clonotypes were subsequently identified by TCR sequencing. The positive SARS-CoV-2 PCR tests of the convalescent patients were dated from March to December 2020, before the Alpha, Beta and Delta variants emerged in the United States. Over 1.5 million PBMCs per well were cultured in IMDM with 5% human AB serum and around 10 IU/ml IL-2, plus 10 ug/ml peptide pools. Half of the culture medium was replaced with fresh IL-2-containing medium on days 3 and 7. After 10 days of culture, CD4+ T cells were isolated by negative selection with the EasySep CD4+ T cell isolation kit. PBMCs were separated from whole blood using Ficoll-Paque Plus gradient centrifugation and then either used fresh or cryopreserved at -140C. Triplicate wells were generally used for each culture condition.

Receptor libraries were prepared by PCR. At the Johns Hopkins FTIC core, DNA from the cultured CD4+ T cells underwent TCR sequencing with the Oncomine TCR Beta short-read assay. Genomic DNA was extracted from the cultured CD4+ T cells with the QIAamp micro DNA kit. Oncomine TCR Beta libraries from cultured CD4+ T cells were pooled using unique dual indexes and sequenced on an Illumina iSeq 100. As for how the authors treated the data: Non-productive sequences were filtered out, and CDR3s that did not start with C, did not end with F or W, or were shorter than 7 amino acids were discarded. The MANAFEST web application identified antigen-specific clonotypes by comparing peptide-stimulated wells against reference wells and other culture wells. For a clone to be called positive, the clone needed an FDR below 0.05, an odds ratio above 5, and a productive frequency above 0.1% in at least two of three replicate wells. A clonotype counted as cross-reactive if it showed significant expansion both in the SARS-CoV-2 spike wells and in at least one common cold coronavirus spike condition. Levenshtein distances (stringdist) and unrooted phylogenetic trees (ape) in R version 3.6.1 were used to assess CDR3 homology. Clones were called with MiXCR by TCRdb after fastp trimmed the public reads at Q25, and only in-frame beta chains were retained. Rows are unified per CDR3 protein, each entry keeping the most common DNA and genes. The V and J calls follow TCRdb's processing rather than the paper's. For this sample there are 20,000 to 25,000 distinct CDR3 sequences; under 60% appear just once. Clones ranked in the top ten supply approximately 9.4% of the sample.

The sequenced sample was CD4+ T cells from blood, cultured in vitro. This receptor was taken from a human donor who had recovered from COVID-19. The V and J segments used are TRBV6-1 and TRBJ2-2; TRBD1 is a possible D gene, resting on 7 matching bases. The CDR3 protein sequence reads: CASSGGTANTGELFF. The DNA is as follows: TGTGCCAGCTCAGGGGGGACAGCGAACACCGGGGAGCTGTTTTTT.